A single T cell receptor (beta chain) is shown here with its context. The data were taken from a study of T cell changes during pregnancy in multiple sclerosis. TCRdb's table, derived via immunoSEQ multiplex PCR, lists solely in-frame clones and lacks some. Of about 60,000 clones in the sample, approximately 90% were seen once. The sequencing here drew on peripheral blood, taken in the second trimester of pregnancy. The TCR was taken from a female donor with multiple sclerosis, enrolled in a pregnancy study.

The CDR3 bases are TGTGCCAGCAGTGACAGGGGACCCTATGGCTACACCTTC. It specifies CASSDRGPYGYTF. The chain recombines TRBV2 with TRBJ1-2; a weak D match, TRBD1 (6 bases). V lost 3 bases, J lost 4 bases, and 9 bases lay in between. CDR1 and CDR2 (germline): SNHLY, FYNNEI. There are 13 residues in the CDR3.